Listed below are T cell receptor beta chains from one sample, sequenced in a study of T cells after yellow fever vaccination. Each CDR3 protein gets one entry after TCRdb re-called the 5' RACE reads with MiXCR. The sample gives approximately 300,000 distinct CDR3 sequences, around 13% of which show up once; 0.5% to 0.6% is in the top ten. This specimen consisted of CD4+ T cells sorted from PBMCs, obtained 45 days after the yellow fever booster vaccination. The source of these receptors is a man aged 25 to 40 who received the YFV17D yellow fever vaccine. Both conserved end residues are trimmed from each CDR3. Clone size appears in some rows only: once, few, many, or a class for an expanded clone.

ASKASGPGANVLT	TRBJ2-6	TRBV2	few
ASSYSSRLAGAETQY	TRBJ2-5	TRBV6-5	few
ASSSGSLAGEF	TRBJ2-1	TRBV6-1	few
ASKRGSLSYEQY	TRBJ2-7	TRBV5-1	.
SVGHAEGRPDTQY	TRBJ2-3	TRBV29-1	few
SARADARGRFNEQF	TRBJ2-1	TRBV20-1	few
ASSTSTSGSFAGELF	TRBJ2-2	TRBV5-1	.
ASSFSVRGRAGVEQF	TRBJ2-1	TRBV27	.
AISDGGVSRMNTEAF	TRBJ1-1	TRBV10-3	.
ASSLAGTGEGQVTQY	TRBJ2-5	TRBV7-2	few
ASSLLGGTDNSPLH	TRBJ1-6	TRBV6-1	few
ASFSQNFYEQY	TRBJ2-7	TRBV6-1	few
ASSLVVSAGEQY	TRBJ2-7	TRBV7-2	.
ASSPGGAYTGELF	TRBJ2-2	TRBV3-1	few
ASSLLAGENEQF	TRBJ2-1	TRBV5-1	.
ASSLRRGGETQY	TRBJ2-5	TRBV5-1	.
SAPGTAVQETQY	TRBJ2-5	TRBV20-1	.
ASSKTGEPQH	TRBJ1-5	TRBV12-3/TRBV12-4	.
ASSVAPGVMDNEQF	TRBJ2-1	TRBV9	once
ASSFGTSGESYEQY	TRBJ2-7	TRBV7-2	few
SVRSGGRSDEQY	TRBJ2-7	TRBV29-1	few
ASSLAGTSGGRGDIQY	TRBJ2-4	TRBV12-3/TRBV12-4	.
ASSARTGGAYEQY	TRBJ2-7	TRBV7-9	.
SGGARPGTDTQY	TRBJ2-3	TRBV29-1	many
ATSELGVVGGEQF	TRBJ2-1	TRBV24-1	.
ASTRRAGGSYEQY	TRBJ2-7	TRBV5-1	.